This T cell receptor beta chain was documented in a study of glioma-infiltrating T cells. Study summary: Glioma patients had dexamethasone for six or fewer days before surgery.

Trimming took off 6 bases at V and 7 bases at J, with 21 bases between the two ends. Germline loops: CDR1 MNHEY, CDR2 SVGEGT. This CDR3 region has 15 residues. Using RNA template, CDR3s of TCR alpha and beta were amplified with iRepertoire arm-PCR. Input was roughly 100-450 ng of tissue mRNA or PBMC total RNA. MiXCR, applied by TCRdb to the multiplex PCR reads, yields one record per CDR3 protein. The data hold about 380,000 distinct CDR3 sequences, with about two fifths observed a single time. The TCR was taken from a human donor with low-grade glioma or glioblastoma, undergoing nonglioma brain surgery, or in good health (not recorded which). This sequence joins TRBV6-2 or TRBV6-3 and TRBJ1-2; D may be TRBD1 (5 bases). The sample consisted of glioma tissue, nonneoplastic brain tissue, or PBMCs (not recorded which). DNA of the CDR3: TGTGCCAGCAGCAATCACCGCTGGGAAAGGGGTGGCTACACCTTC. Translated, it gives CASSNHRWERGGYTF.